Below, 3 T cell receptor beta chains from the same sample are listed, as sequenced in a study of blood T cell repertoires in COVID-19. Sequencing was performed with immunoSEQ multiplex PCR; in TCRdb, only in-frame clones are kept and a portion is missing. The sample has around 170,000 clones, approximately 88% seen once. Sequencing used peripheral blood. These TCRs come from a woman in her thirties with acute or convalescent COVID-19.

CDR3 region: CASSHRDRGYEQYF. The CDR3 DNA follows: TGTGCCAGCAGCCACCGGGACAGGGGTTACGAGCAGTACTTC. The rearrangement uses TRBV3-1 (or the pseudogene TRBV3-2) and TRBJ2-7; 10 bases map to TRBD1. The CDR3 spans 14 residues. The junction had 3 bases not matched to a gene; V was cut back by 3 bases and J by 4 bases. Germline V gene sequence: CDR1 LGHDT, CDR2 YNNKEL (reference sequence).

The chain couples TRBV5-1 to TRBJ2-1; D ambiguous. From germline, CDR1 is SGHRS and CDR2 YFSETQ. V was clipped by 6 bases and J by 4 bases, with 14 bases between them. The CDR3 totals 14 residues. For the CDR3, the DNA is TGCGCCAGCAAACCCCAGGCGAGTTACAATGAGCAGTTCTTC. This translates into CASKPQASYNEQFF.

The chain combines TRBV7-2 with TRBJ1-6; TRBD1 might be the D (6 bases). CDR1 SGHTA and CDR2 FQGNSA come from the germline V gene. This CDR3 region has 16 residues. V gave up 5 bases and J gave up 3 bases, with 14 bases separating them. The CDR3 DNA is TGTGCCAGCAGCCGCGGGGGGGCGGTCTATAATTCACCCCTCCACTTT. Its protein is CASSRGGAVYNSPLHF.